Listed below are T cell receptor beta chains from one sample, sequenced in a study of CD4 T cells in relation to SARS-CoV-2 and coronaviruses. No antigen has been assigned to these receptors. TCRdb's table, derived via immunoSEQ multiplex PCR, lists solely in-frame clones and lacks some. The repertoire includes approximately 20,000 clones, about 80% of them detected once, and 15% to 20% sits in the top ten. The sequenced sample was CD4+ T cells from PBMCs, cultured in vitro. The receptor set was obtained from a human donor in good health. The CDR3 runs from the conserved cysteine through the conserved F or W. D genes are given only for firm matches. Only part of the rows carry a size: once, few, many, or a class if the clone is expanded.

TGTGCCAGTAAGAACAGGGGCGGTCAGCCCCAGCATTTT CASKNRGGQPQHF TRBV19 . TRBD1 TRBJ1-5
TGTGCCAGCGGGTCGGGGCGGAGCACTGAAGCTTTCTTT CASGSGRSTEAFF TRBV2 few . TRBJ1-1
TGTGCCAGCAGCTGGGCACTGCCCTCCTACGAGCAGTACTTC CASSWALPSYEQYF TRBV5-5 once . TRBJ2-7
TGTGCCAGCAGTCCGGGACAGGGAGAGCCCCAGCATTTT CASSPGQGEPQHF TRBV12-3/TRBV12-4 . TRBD1 TRBJ1-5
TGTGCCGCACAGGGGGCTTTCAACACCATATATTTT CAAQGAFNTIYF TRBV10-3 once TRBD1 TRBJ1-3
TGTGCCAGCAGCCCACTAGAGGGGGCCGGGGCGAACGGGGAGCTGTTTTTT CASSPLEGAGANGELFF TRBV3-1/TRBV3-2 . TRBD1 TRBJ2-2
TGTGCCAGCAGCGTGCTGGGTGATCAGCCCCAGCATTTT CASSVLGDQPQHF TRBV5-6 . . TRBJ1-5
TGTGCCAGCAGTGGGGGGACAGGGGGCGGCATAATGAAACTGTTTTTT CASSGGTGGGIMKLFF TRBV2 . TRBD1 TRBJ1-4
TGTGCCAGCAGCCCCTCTGCCCTAGTGGGGAACGAGCAGTACTTC CASSPSALVGNEQYF TRBV9 . . TRBJ2-7
TGTGCCAGGGACAGGGCAACTAATGAAAAACTGTTTTTT CARDRATNEKLFF TRBV27 few TRBD1 TRBJ1-4
TGTGCCAGCAGATCGAGCGGGAAAACCGACGAGCAGTACTTC CASRSSGKTDEQYF TRBV6-6 . TRBD2 TRBJ2-7
TGCGCCAGCAGCCAAGCGAGCGGGAAGTACTACGAGCAGTACTTC CASSQASGKYYEQYF TRBV4-1 . TRBD2 TRBJ2-7
TGTGCCACCGAGAGGGGGGGTTCGAATGAGCAGTTCTTC CATERGGSNEQFF TRBV24-1 . . TRBJ2-1
TGCGCCAGCAGCCAATCGATCCAGGGTACCGGGGAGCTGTTTTTT CASSQSIQGTGELFF TRBV4-1 . . TRBJ2-2
TGTGCCTGGAGTGTCTTGGGCTCGGGCACCGGGGAGCTGTTTTTT CAWSVLGSGTGELFF TRBV30 few . TRBJ2-2
TGTGCCAGCAGTGGGGGCTATGGCTACACCTTC CASSGGYGYTF TRBV28 few . TRBJ1-2
TGTGCCAGCAGCCAGAACTCTGGACTAGCGGCGAACACCGGGGAGCTGTTTTTT CASSQNSGLAANTGELFF TRBV3-1/TRBV3-2 once TRBD2 TRBJ2-2
TGTGCCAGCAGCCTAATCCCGGACAGCGGAAACACCATATATTTT CASSLIPDSGNTIYF TRBV7-2 . . TRBJ1-3
TGTGCCAGCGAGTTAAGGGGCGCCGAAGCTTTCTTT CASELRGAEAFF TRBV28 . . TRBJ1-1
TGTGCCAGCAACGCGGGGGCGGGAGGGCCGTACGAGCAGTACTTC CASNAGAGGPYEQYF TRBV5-6 . TRBD2 TRBJ2-7
TGTGCCTGGAGCGCTGACAGGCTGAACACTGAAGCTTTCTTT CAWSADRLNTEAFF TRBV30 . . TRBJ1-1
TGCAGCGTTGAAATGTTCGGGACTAGCGGGAGGGCCCAGCAGTTCTTC CSVEMFGTSGRAQQFF TRBV29-1 once TRBD2 TRBJ2-1
TGCGCCAGCAGCTTGAGGAGCGGGTCGGTCTCCTACGAGCAGTACTTC CASSLRSGSVSYEQYF TRBV5-1 once . TRBJ2-7
TGTGCCAGTAGGCCGGGACCTGACTATGGCTACACCTTC CASRPGPDYGYTF TRBV19 . . TRBJ1-2
TGCAGTGCTACCCGGGGAGAGCAGTTCTTC CSATRGEQFF TRBV20-1 . . TRBJ2-1
TGTGCCAGTAGTATCCAGGGCGGGTGGTACGAGCAGTACTTC CASSIQGGWYEQYF TRBV19 . . TRBJ2-7
TGCGCCAGCAGCTTGGTTGGGGGCGCCAACAATGAGCAGTTCTTC CASSLVGGANNEQFF TRBV5-1 few . TRBJ2-1
TGTGCCAGCGGGGTCACGGCGGGAGAAGGGGAGCAGTACTTC CASGVTAGEGEQYF TRBV2 . TRBD2 TRBJ2-7
TGTGCCTGGAGTGTTTTCGAGACAGGGACTTTCTCTGGAAACACCATATATTTT CAWSVFETGTFSGNTIYF TRBV30 few TRBD1 TRBJ1-3
TGTGCCAGCAGCTTGGCCCCGCTGATAGAGACCCAGTACTTC CASSLAPLIETQYF TRBV5-4 . . TRBJ2-5
TGTGCCAGCAGTGAAGTGGGACGGAACACCGGGGAGCTGTTTTTT CASSEVGRNTGELFF TRBV2 few . TRBJ2-2
TGCAGTGCTAGTTCAGGGAACTATGGCTACACCTTC CSASSGNYGYTF TRBV20-1 . . TRBJ1-2
TGTGCCAGTAGCGCGGGATTGGTTACCGGGGAGCTGTTTTTT CASSAGLVTGELFF TRBV19 medium-sized . TRBJ2-2
TGTGCCTGGAGTGCGCAGAGCTCCTATAATTCACCCCTCCACTTT CAWSAQSSYNSPLHF TRBV30 . . TRBJ1-6
TGTGCCAGCAGTCCGCAGGGCCCGGGGGAGACCCAGTACTTC CASSPQGPGETQYF TRBV27 . . TRBJ2-5
TGTGCCAGCAGTTCGGTGGCTGTAAACACCATATATTTT CASSSVAVNTIYF TRBV11-2 . . TRBJ1-3
TGTGCCAGCAGTTGGGGACAGGGGAGGACTGAAGCTTTCTTT CASSWGQGRTEAFF TRBV6-5 . TRBD1 TRBJ1-1
TGCAGTGCTAGTCCCATTGGGGGGGGAGACTACGAGCAGTACTTC CSASPIGGGDYEQYF TRBV20-1 . TRBD2 TRBJ2-7
TGTGCCAGCAGCTTGGCCGGCAGGGGACAAGAGACCCAGTACTTC CASSLAGRGQETQYF TRBV5-4 . . TRBJ2-5
TGCAGCGTTGTAAAAGGGAACACTGAAGCTTTCTTT CSVVKGNTEAFF TRBV29-1 . . TRBJ1-1
TGTGCCAGCAGCCCGGTACGGGGGAGGACTGAAGCTTTCTTT CASSPVRGRTEAFF TRBV3-1/TRBV3-2 few . TRBJ1-1
TGTGCCAGCAGACCCAGACAGGGGGCGCGGGAGACCCAGTACTTC CASRPRQGARETQYF TRBV6-5 . TRBD1 TRBJ2-5
TGTGCCAGTACCTGGACAGGGGGCAACTATGGCTACACCTTC CASTWTGGNYGYTF TRBV19 . TRBD1 TRBJ1-2
TGTGCCAGCTGTTGGGACGGAGCTAACTATGGCTACACCTTC CASCWDGANYGYTF TRBV6-4 . . TRBJ1-2
TGTGCCAGCAGCTTGGATCCGGGCTCCTACGAGCAGTACTTC CASSLDPGSYEQYF TRBV5-5 . . TRBJ2-7
TGTGCCAGCAGCCCAAATGGACTAGTGGTCACAGATACGCAGTATTTT CASSPNGLVVTDTQYF TRBV11-2 . TRBD2 TRBJ2-3
TGTGCCAGCAGCCAGTACCCGGGGGGAGCTTTCTTT CASSQYPGGAFF TRBV3-1/TRBV3-2 few . TRBJ1-1
TGTGCCAGCAGTCCTGCACGGGGAAACACCATATATTTT CASSPARGNTIYF TRBV6-5 few . TRBJ1-3
TGTGCCAGCACCGGGACAGGGGGCGCAGATACGCAGTATTTT CASTGTGGADTQYF TRBV2 . TRBD1 TRBJ2-3
TGCGCCAGCAGCTTGATCGGTGCTAGTCAAACAGATACGCAGTATTTT CASSLIGASQTDTQYF TRBV5-1 . . TRBJ2-3
TGTGCCACCAGTGACCCCGGGACGGGTGAAAAACTGTTTTTT CATSDPGTGEKLFF TRBV24-1 . . TRBJ1-4
TGCGCCAGCAGCCCCACACCGACAGGGGGAAGTCAGCCCCAGCATTTT CASSPTPTGGSQPQHF TRBV5-1 . TRBD1 TRBJ1-5
TGTGCCAGTACTACCGGGACGGGTAACTATGGCTACACCTTC CASTTGTGNYGYTF TRBV19 . . TRBJ1-2
TGCGCCAGCGGCCCACCGGGACTAGCGGGAGTATCCGGGGAGCTGTTTTTT CASGPPGLAGVSGELFF TRBV5-1 . TRBD2 TRBJ2-2
TGCGCCAGCAGCTTGGGAGGGGGCATACCTCAGCCCCAGCATTTT CASSLGGGIPQPQHF TRBV5-1 . TRBD1 TRBJ1-5
TGTGCCAGCAGTGAAGCTAATGCAGGCCGGGATGGCTACACCTTC CASSEANAGRDGYTF TRBV2 . . TRBJ1-2
TGTGCCAGCAGCACCACAGCGGGGAAGTACGAGCAGTACTTC CASSTTAGKYEQYF TRBV7-2 . TRBD2 TRBJ2-7
TGTGCCAGCAGCCAAGGGGGGGGCCAAAGGCAGCCCCAGCATTTT CASSQGGGQRQPQHF TRBV14 . . TRBJ1-5